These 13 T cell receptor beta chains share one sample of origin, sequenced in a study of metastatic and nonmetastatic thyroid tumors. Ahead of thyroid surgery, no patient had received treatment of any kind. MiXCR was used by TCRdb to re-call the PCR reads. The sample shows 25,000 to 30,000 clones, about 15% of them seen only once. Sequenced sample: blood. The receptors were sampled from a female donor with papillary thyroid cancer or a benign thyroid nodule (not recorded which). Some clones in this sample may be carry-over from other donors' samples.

The CDR3 DNA follows: TGTGCCAGCAGAGGACGGCACTCCGGGTTCAACGTCCTGACTTTC. Amino acid sequence: CASRGRHSGFNVLTF. This chain joins TRBV6-1 and TRBJ2-6; no clear D. With 6 bases removed from V and 9 bases from J, the gap between germline ends came to 18 bases. From germline, CDR1 is MNHNS and CDR2 SASEGT. The CDR3 runs to 15 residues.

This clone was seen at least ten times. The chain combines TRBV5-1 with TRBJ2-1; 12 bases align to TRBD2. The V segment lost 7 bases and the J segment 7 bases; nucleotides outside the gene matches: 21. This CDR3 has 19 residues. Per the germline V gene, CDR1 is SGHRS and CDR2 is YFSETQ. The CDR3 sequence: CASRPPPTLTSGRGNEQFF. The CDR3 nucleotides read TGCGCCAGCCGCCCCCCCCCGACCCTGACTAGCGGGAGAGGAAATGAGCAGTTCTTC.

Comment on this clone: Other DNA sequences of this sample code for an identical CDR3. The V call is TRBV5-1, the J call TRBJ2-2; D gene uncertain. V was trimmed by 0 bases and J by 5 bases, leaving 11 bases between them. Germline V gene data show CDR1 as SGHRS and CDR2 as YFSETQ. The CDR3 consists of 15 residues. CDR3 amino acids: CASSLAAAGTGELFF. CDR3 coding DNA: TGCGCCAGCAGCTTGGCTGCTGCTGGTACCGGGGAGCTGTTTTTT.

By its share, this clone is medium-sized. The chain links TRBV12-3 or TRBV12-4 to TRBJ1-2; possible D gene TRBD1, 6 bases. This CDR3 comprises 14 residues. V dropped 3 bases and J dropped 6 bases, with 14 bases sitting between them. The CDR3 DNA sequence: TGTGCCAGCAGTTTGGGCAGGTGGGGGCATGGCTACACCTTC. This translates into CASSLGRWGHGYTF.

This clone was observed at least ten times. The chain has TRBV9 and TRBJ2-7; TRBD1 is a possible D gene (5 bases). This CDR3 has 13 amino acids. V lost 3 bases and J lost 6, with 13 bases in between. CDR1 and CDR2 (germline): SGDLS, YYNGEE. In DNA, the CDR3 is TGTGCCAGCAGCGAGGCAAGGGGTGGCGAGCAGTACTTC. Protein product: CASSEARGGEQYF.

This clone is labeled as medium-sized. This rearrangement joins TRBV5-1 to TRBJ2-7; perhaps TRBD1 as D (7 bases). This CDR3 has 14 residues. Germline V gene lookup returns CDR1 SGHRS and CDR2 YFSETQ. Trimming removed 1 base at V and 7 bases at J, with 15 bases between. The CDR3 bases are TGCGCCAGCAGCTTGCAAGGACAGGCGGGGGAGCAGTACTTC. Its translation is CASSLQGQAGEQYF.

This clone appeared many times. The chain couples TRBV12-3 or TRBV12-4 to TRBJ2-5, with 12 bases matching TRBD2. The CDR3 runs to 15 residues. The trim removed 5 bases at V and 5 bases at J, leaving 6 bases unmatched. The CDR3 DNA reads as TGTGCCAGCAGTACTCGGACTAGCGGGAAGGAGACCCAGTACTTC. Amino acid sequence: CASSTRTSGKETQYF.

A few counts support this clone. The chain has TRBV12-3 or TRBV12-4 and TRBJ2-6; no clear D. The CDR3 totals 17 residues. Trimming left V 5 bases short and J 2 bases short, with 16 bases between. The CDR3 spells CASSLTIGCPGANVLTF. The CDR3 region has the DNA TGTGCCAGCAGTCTAACCATCGGGTGCCCTGGGGCCAACGTCCTGACTTTC.

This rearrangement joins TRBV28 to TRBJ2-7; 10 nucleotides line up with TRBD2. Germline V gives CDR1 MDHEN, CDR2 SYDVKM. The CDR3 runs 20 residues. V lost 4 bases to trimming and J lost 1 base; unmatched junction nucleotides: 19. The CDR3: CASSSLTPGTSGTHSYEQYF. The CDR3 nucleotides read TGTGCCAGCAGTTCTCTAACCCCCGGTACTAGCGGGACGCATTCCTACGAGCAGTACTTC.

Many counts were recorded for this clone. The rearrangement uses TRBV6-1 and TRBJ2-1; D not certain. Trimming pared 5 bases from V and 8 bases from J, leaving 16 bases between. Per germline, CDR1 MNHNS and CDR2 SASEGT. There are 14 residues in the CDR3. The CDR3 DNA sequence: TGTGCCAGCAGTCCCTTAGCAGAGGTCGATGAGCAGTTCTTC. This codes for CASSPLAEVDEQFF.

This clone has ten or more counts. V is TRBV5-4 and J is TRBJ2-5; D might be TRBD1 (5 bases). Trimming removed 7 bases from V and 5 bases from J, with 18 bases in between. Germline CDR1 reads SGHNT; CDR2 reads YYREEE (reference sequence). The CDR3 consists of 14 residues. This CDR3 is CASYDQGQVETQYF. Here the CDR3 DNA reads TGTGCCAGCTACGACCAGGGCCAAGTTGAGACCCAGTACTTC. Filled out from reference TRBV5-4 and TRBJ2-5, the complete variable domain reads ETGVTQSPTHLIKTRGQQVTLRCSSQSGHNTVSWYQQALGQGPQFIFQYYREEENGRGNFPPRFSGLQFPNYSSELNVNALELDDSALYLCASYDQGQVETQYFGPGTRLLVL.

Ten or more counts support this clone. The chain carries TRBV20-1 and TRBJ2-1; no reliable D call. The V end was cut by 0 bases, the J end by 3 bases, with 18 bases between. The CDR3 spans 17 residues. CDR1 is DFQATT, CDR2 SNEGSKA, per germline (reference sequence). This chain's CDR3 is CSARDPVSVPYYNEQFF. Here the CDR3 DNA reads TGCAGTGCTAGAGATCCTGTTTCCGTTCCTTACTACAATGAGCAGTTCTTC.

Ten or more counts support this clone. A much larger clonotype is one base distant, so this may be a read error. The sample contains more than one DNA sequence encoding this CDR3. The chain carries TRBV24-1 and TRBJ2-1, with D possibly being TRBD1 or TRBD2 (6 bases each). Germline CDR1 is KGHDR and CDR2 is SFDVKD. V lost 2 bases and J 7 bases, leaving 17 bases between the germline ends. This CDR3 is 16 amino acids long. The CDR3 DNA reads TGTGCCACCAGTGATTCCTTTAGCGGAGGGGGGAATGAGCAGTTCTTC. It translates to CATSDSFSGGGNEQFF.